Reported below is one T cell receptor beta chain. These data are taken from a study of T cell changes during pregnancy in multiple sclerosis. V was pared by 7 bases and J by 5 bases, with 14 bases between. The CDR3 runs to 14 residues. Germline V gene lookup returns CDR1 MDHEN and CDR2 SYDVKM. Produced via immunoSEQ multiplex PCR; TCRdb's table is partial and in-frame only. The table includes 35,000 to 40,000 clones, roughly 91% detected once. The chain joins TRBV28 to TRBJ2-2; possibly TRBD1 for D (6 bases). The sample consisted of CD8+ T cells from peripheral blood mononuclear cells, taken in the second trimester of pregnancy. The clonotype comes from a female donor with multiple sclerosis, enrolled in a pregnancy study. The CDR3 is CASTQGPSTGELFF. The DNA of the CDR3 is TGTGCCAGCACCCAGGGGCCTAGTACCGGGGAGCTGTTTTTT.